The source of this TCR beta chain is a study of OX40 agonist ivuxolimab in advanced cancers. Study-wide background: Subjects had a mean age of around 63 years, with a range of about 23 to 90; around 84% were male. There were three patients with partial responses, one having hepatocellular carcinoma and two cutaneous melanoma.

The CDR3 has 14 residues. Looked up from germline, CDR1 is WSHSY and CDR2 is SAAADI. Unmatched junction bases numbered 9, after V lost 9 bases and J lost 3 bases. Produced via immunoSEQ multiplex PCR; TCRdb's table is partial and in-frame only. The profile shows 59,000 or so clones, 87% of them singletons. The chain joins TRBV10-2 to TRBJ2-3; TRBD2 matches at 7 bases. The sample consisted of CD4+ or CD8+ T cells sorted from blood, taken in a trial of the OX40 agonist ivuxolimab. The TCR originated in an adult with an advanced solid tumor such as melanoma, head and neck, liver or kidney cancer. This chain's CDR3 is CASSTSQLTDTQYF. The CDR3 bases are TGCGCCAGTTCGACTAGCCAATTAACAGATACGCAGTATTTT.